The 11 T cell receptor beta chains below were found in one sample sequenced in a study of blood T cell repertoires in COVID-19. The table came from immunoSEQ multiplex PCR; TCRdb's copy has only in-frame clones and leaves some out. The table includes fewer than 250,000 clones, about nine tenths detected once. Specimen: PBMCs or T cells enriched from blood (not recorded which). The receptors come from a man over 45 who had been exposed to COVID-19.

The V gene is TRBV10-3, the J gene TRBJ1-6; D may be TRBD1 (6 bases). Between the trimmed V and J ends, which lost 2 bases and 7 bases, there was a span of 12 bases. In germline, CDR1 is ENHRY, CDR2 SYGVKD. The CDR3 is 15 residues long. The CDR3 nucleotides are TGTGCCATCAGTGAGACAGGGACGGGGAATTCACCCCTCCACTTT. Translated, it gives CAISETGTGNSPLHF.

The CDR3 bases are TGTGCCTGGAGTGTACTTAGGGGGAGATCCTATGGCTACACCTTC. Its translation: CAWSVLRGRSYGYTF. The chain carries TRBV30 and TRBJ1-2, with D maybe TRBD1 (6 bases). Trimming shortened V by 0 bases and J by 4 bases, and 15 bases separated the two germline ends. Germline CDR1 is GTSNPN and CDR2 is SVGIG (reference sequence). CDR3 length equals 15 residues.

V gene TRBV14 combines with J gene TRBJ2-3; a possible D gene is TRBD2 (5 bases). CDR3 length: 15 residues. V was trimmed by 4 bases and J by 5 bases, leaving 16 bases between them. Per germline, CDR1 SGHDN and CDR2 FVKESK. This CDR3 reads CASSPGLLLGDTQYF. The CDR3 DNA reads TGTGCCAGCAGCCCAGGACTGCTCCTGGGAGATACGCAGTATTTT. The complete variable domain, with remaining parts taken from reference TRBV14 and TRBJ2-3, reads EAGVTQFPSHSVIEKGQTVTLRCDPISGHDNLYWYRRVMGKEIKFLLHFVKESKQDESGMPNNRFLAERTGGTYSTLKVQPAELEDSGVYFCASSPGLLLGDTQYFGPGTRLTVL.

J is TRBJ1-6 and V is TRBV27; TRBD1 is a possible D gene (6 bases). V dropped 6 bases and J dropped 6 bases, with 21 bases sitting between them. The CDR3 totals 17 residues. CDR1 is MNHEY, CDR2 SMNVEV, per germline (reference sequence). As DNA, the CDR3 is TGTGCCAGCAGCGGGGGGCAGGGCCAAGCCTTTAATTCACCCCTCCACTTT. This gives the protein CASSGGQGQAFNSPLHF.

CDR3 protein: CASSFQGGGNSPLHF. The CDR3 DNA is TGTGCCAGCAGTTTTCAAGGAGGAGGGAATTCACCCCTCCACTTT. The chain recombines TRBV28 with TRBJ1-6; the D is unclear. The V and J ends lost 3 bases and 7 bases respectively, with 13 bases between them. This CDR3 contains 15 residues. Germline V CDR1 and CDR2: MDHEN, SYDVKM. Variable domain in full (rest from reference TRBV28 and TRBJ1-6): DVKVTQSSRYLVKRTGEKVFLECVQDMDHENMFWYRQDPGLGLRLIYFSYDVKMKEKGDIPEGYSVSREKKERFSLILESASTNQTSMYLCASSFQGGGNSPLHFGNGTRLTVT.

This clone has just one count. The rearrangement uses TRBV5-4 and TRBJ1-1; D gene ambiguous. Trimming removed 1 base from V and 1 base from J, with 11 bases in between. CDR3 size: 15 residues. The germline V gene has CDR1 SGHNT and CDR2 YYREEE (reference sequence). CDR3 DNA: TGTGCCAGCAGCTTGTTGTCAGGAGGGAACACTGAAGCTTTCTTT. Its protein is CASSLLSGGNTEAFF.

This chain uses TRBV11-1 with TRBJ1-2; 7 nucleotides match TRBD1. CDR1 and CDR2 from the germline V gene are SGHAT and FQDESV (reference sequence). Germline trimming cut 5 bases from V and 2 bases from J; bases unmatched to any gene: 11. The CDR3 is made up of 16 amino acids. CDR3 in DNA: TGTGCCAGCAGCCCTCGAAGGGACAGCTTAAACTATGGCTACACCTTC. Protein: CASSPRRDSLNYGYTF.

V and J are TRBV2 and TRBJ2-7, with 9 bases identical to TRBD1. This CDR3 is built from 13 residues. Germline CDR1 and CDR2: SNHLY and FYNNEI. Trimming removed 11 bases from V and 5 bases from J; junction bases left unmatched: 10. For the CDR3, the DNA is TGTGCCGTTCAAGGGACAGGGAGGGACGAGCAGTACTTC. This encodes CAVQGTGRDEQYF.

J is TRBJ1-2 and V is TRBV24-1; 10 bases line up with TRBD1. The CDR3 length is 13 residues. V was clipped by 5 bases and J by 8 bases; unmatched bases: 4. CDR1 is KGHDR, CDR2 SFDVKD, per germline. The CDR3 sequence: CATSGGTGEGYTF. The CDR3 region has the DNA TGTGCCACCAGTGGGGGGACAGGGGAAGGCTACACCTTC.

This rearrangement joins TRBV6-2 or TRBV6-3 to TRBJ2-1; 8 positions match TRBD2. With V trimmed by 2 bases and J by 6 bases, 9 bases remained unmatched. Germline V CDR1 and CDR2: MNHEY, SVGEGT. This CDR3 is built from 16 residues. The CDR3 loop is CASSYPGGVISNEQFF. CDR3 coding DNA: TGTGCCAGCAGTTACCCGGGGGGGGTTATAAGCAATGAGCAGTTCTTC.

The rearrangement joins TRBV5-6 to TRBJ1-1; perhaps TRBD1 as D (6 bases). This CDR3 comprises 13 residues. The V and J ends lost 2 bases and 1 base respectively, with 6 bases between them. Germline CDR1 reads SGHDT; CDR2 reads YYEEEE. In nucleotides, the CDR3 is TGTGCCAGCAGCTTAGGGGGGAACACTGAAGCTTTCTTT. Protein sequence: CASSLGGNTEAFF.